A single sample is the source of the 5 T cell receptor beta chains below, sequenced in a study of blood T cell repertoires in COVID-19. Generated by immunoSEQ multiplex PCR, the TCRdb table keeps only in-frame clones and is missing some. The sample shows a few hundred thousand clones, approximately 82% of them seen only once. Sample: peripheral blood. These TCRs come from a woman between 45 and 65 years old with acute or convalescent COVID-19.

The V call is TRBV28, the J call TRBJ2-1; D gene uncertain. Germline CDR1 reads MDHEN; CDR2 reads SYDVKM. Trimming left V 7 bases short and J 4 bases short, with 5 bases between. This CDR3 contains 11 residues. The DNA of the CDR3 is TGTGCCAGCACCGTTTACAATGAGCAGTTCTTC. Translation: CASTVYNEQFF. The whole variable domain, remainder taken from reference TRBV28 and TRBJ2-1, is DVKVTQSSRYLVKRTGEKVFLECVQDMDHENMFWYRQDPGLGLRLIYFSYDVKMKEKGDIPEGYSVSREKKERFSLILESASTNQTSMYLCASTVYNEQFFGPGTRLTVL.

The CDR3 bases are TGTGCCAGCAGCTTAGCTCGCGGGACCCGACCTTACGAGCAGTACTTC. This sequence encodes CASSLARGTRPYEQYF. The rearrangement links TRBV7-9 to TRBJ2-7, with D possibly being TRBD2 (6 bases). This CDR3 has 16 residues. Per the germline V gene, CDR1 is SEHNR and CDR2 is FQNEAQ (reference sequence). The ends were cut back, 0 bases at V and 4 bases at J, with 16 bases in the middle.

The chain recombines TRBV7-2 with TRBJ1-5; TRBD1 agrees at 9 bases. Germline lookup yields CDR1 SGHTA and CDR2 FQGNSA. The CDR3 totals 17 residues. The V and J ends lost 1 base and 7 bases, in that order; junction bases with no gene match: 11. The CDR3 loop reads CASSLGWRTGEGQPQHF. The CDR3 nucleotides are TGTGCCAGCAGCTTAGGATGGAGGACAGGGGAGGGACAGCCCCAGCATTTT.

This sequence joins TRBV24-1 and TRBJ1-5, with D possibly TRBD1 on 5 matching bases. Trimming took off 4 bases at V and 6 bases at J, with 15 bases between the two ends. The CDR3 contains 15 residues. CDR1 is KGHDR and CDR2 is SFDVKD in the germline V gene. CDR3 region: CATSEAGRGTQPQHF. CDR3 coding DNA: TGTGCCACCAGTGAGGCCGGGAGGGGAACTCAGCCCCAGCATTTT.

This clone was counted between two and nine times. Distinct nucleotide sequences in the sample also encode this CDR3. This chain links TRBV5-1 with TRBJ1-1; D gene unclear. This CDR3 is built from 13 residues. Trimming removed 0 bases from V and 0 bases from J, with 3 bases in between. Germline CDR1 and CDR2: SGHRS and YFSETQ. This CDR3 reads CASSLAVNTEAFF. The DNA of the CDR3 is TGCGCCAGCAGCTTGGCCGTGAACACTGAAGCTTTCTTT.